These 24 T cell receptor beta chains were sequenced from one sample in a study of regulatory T cells in long-lasting Graves disease. Described time point: persistent/refractory GD, antithyroid drugs over 5 years with positive TRAb. PBMC-derived RNA was used for the TCR library. Building the TCR beta libraries relied on iRepertoire HTBI primers, and CDR3 regions underwent Arm-PCR. TCRdb itself ran the multiplex PCR reads through MiXCR, one entry per CDR3 protein. Here the sample spans approximately 290,000 distinct CDR3 sequences, roughly a fifth being singletons. The sample consisted of peripheral blood mononuclear cells (PBMCs), taken when the disease was refractory, from a patient treated with antithyroid drugs. These receptor sequences come from a female donor with Graves disease.

Here the CDR3 DNA reads TGTGCCAGCAGTCTCGACCCACCAAGGTACGAGCAGTACTTC. This encodes CASSLDPPRYEQYF. The gene calls are TRBV6-1 and TRBJ2-7; D uncertain. The CDR3 totals 14 residues. Per germline, CDR1 MNHNS and CDR2 SASEGT. Trimming cost V 5 bases and J 4 bases, with 15 bases left between them.

With respect to this clonotype: The CDR3 carries no conserved terminal phenylalanine or tryptophan, so it likely arises from a read error. This sequence joins TRBV9 and TRBJ2-5, with TRBD2 matching 11 bases. After removal of 4 bases from V and 5 bases from J, the junction contained 7 bases not matched to a gene. The CDR3 runs 15 residues. Per the germline V gene, CDR1 is SGDLS and CDR2 is YYNGEE. The DNA of the CDR3 is TGTGCCAGCAGCCCCCGACTAGCGGGAATTGAGACCCAGTACTAC. It codes for CASSPRLAGIETQYY.

In this sample, this clonotype turned up many times. The chain is built from TRBV12-3 or TRBV12-4 and TRBJ1-1; the D gene is possibly TRBD1 (5 bases). CDR3 length: 14 amino acids. Trimming removed 6 bases from V and 2 bases from J, with 13 bases in between. CDR3 residues: CASSPFQGNTEAFF. In nucleotides, the CDR3 is TGTGCCAGCAGCCCTTTCCAGGGTAACACTGAAGCTTTCTTT.

This clonotype was found a few times. The rearrangement uses TRBV13 and TRBJ2-7; no firm D call. This CDR3 is built from 11 residues. V was pared by 2 bases and J by 9 bases, with 8 bases between. Germline lookup yields CDR1 PRHDT and CDR2 FYEKMQ (reference sequence). The CDR3: CASSLLKVQYF. The CDR3 coding sequence is TGTGCCAGCAGCTTACTGAAAGTGCAGTACTTC.

This clonotype was counted at least ten times. The chain combines TRBV2 with TRBJ1-2, with D unresolved. This CDR3 is built from 14 residues. CDR1 SNHLY and CDR2 FYNNEI come from the germline V gene. The V gene lost 1 base and the J gene lost 1 base, with 7 bases spanning the gap. The DNA of the CDR3 is TGTGCCAGCAGTGAAGAAACGATTAACTATGGCTACACCTTC. Protein sequence: CASSEETINYGYTF.

On this clonotype itself: This clone may be a read error of a much larger clone one base away. The rearrangement uses TRBV6-5 and TRBJ2-7; TRBD1 aligns across 10 bases. Per germline, CDR1 MNHEY and CDR2 SVGAGI. The CDR3 length is 15 residues. The CDR3 DNA reads as TGTGCCAGCAGTTACTCGGGGACAGGGGCCTACGAGCGGTACTTC. Residues: CASSYSGTGAYERYF.

This clonotype was observed many times. The chain carries TRBV29-1 and TRBJ2-7; 9 bases align to TRBD2. This CDR3 contains 14 residues. Germline values: CDR1 SQVTM, CDR2 ANQGSEA. The J segment lost 5 bases and the V segment lost 2 bases, leaving 7 bases of the junction unmatched. DNA for the CDR3: TGCAGCGTTGAATTGGGACTAGCAGTCCACGAGCAGTACTTC. It specifies CSVELGLAVHEQYF.

This clonotype was recorded a few times. The CDR3 loop is CASSPRAKGLGEQYF. Written as DNA, the CDR3 is TGTGCCAGCAGCCCCAGGGCCAAGGGGCTAGGAGAGCAGTACTTC. V usage is TRBV7-2 and J usage is TRBJ2-7; D is perhaps TRBD1 (5 bases). From germline, CDR1 is SGHTA and CDR2 FQGNSA. Trimming removed 5 bases from V and 7 bases from J, with 21 bases in between. The CDR3 length is 15 residues. Based on the CDR3 plus reference TRBV7-2 and TRBJ2-7, the full variable domain is GAGVSQSPSNKVTEKGKDVELRCDPISGHTALYWYRQSLGQGLEFLIYFQGNSAPDKSGLPSDRFSAERTGGSVSTLTIQRTQQEDSAVYLCASSPRAKGLGEQYFGPGTRLTVT.

A word on this clonotype: A single base separates this from a much larger clone, so it may be a read error. The V and J genes are TRBV28 and TRBJ1-5; unclear D gene. Germline V gene data show CDR1 as MDHEN and CDR2 as SYDVKM. Trimming stripped 4 bases from V and 2 bases from J, with 12 bases between. CDR3 length: 15 residues. CDR3 residues: CASSSQRIGNQPQHF. The CDR3, as DNA: TGTGCCAGCAGTTCGCAGAGGATCGGCAATCAGCCCCAGCATTTT.

Ten or more counts support this clonotype. The J gene is TRBJ1-1, the V gene TRBV5-1; D call uncertain. This CDR3 region has 14 residues. Trimming took off 0 bases at V and 0 bases at J, with 6 bases between the two ends. Germline CDR1 SGHRS, CDR2 YFSETQ. The DNA of the CDR3 is TGCGCCAGCAGCTTGGGGAGTTTGAACACTGAAGCTTTCTTT. Its protein product is CASSLGSLNTEAFF.

This clonotype was counted only a few times. The rearrangement uses TRBV29-1 and TRBJ2-7; 10 bases line up with TRBD1. This CDR3 is built from 13 residues. V dropped 4 bases and J dropped 4; count of bases not matched to a gene: 4. Per germline, CDR1 SQVTM and CDR2 ANQGSEA. Here the CDR3 reads CSVATGGQYEQYF. The CDR3 DNA follows: TGCAGCGTTGCGACAGGGGGCCAGTACGAGCAGTACTTC.

Of note for this clonotype: A much larger clone differs from this one at a single base, so this may be a read error. The chain employs TRBV27 and TRBJ1-1; the D is unclear. CDR1 and CDR2 (germline): MNHEY, SMNVEV (reference sequence). This CDR3 has 13 amino acids. The CDR3 DNA sequence: TGTGCCAGCAGTTTATCGAGAGAAACTGACGCTTTCTTT. This translates into CASSLSRETDAFF.

This clonotype was recorded at least ten times. V usage is TRBV28 and J usage is TRBJ1-5; the D gene is possibly TRBD1 (6 bases). V lost 5 bases to trimming and J lost 0 bases, with 20 bases between them. This CDR3 contains 18 residues. CDR1 and CDR2 from the germline V gene are MDHEN and SYDVKM. The CDR3 loop is CASSQQGSGVYSNQPQHF. CDR3 nucleotide sequence: TGTGCCAGCAGTCAACAGGGTTCCGGGGTTTATAGCAATCAGCCCCAGCATTTT.

The sample holds many counts of this clonotype. This chain uses TRBV28 with TRBJ2-7; a weak D match, TRBD2 (6 bases). CDR3 size: 15 residues. V was trimmed by 5 bases and J by 4 bases, leaving 18 bases between them. The V gene's germline CDR1 is MDHEN and CDR2 SYDVKM. This chain's CDR3 is CASSTPGSFRYEQYF. Written as DNA, the CDR3 is TGTGCCAGCAGTACACCCGGGAGTTTTCGGTACGAGCAGTACTTC.

Only a few counts were recorded for this clonotype. As DNA, the CDR3 is TGTGCCACCGCACTGGGACAGGATAATGAAAAACTGTTTTTT. This translates into CATALGQDNEKLFF. The rearrangement joins TRBV6-1 to TRBJ1-4; 8 bases map to TRBD1. The CDR3 runs 14 residues. Germline CDR1 MNHNS, CDR2 SASEGT. V was clipped by 10 bases and J by 4 bases; unmatched bases: 8.

The chain uses TRBV7-3 and TRBJ2-1; perhaps TRBD2 as D (6 bases). CDR1 and CDR2 from the germline V gene are SGHTA and FQGTGA. CDR3 size: 15 residues. Trimming took off 2 bases at V and 6 bases at J, with 14 bases between the two ends. The CDR3 DNA reads TGTGCCAGCAGCTTAGCACTAGCCGGGTCCAATGAGCAGTTCTTC. It encodes CASSLALAGSNEQFF. Variable domain in full (rest from reference TRBV7-3 and TRBJ2-1): GAGVSQTPSNKVTEKGKYVELRCDPISGHTALYWYRQSLGQGPEFLIYFQGTGAADDSGLPNDRFFAVRPEGSVSTLKIQRTERGDSAVYLCASSLALAGSNEQFFGPGTRLTVL.

This clonotype was found a few times. In DNA, the CDR3 is TGTGCCAGCAGTTATTTCGCACCGACGGACATCACTGAAGCTTTCTTT. It encodes CASSYFAPTDITEAFF. V and J are TRBV6-2 or TRBV6-3 and TRBJ1-1; possibly TRBD1 for D (5 bases). In germline, CDR1 is MNHEY, CDR2 SVGEGT. The germline V and J ends were trimmed by 3 bases and 4 bases, with 18 bases remaining between them. This CDR3 is built from 16 residues.

The chain joins TRBV7-6 to TRBJ2-7; 11 nucleotides agree with TRBD2. Trimming took 1 base from V and 0 from J; bases not matched to a gene: 5. The CDR3 runs 17 residues. Germline V gene data show CDR1 as SGHVS and CDR2 as FNYEAQ. In DNA, the CDR3 is TGTGCCAGCAGCTTAGGTAGCGGGAGGGACATCTCCTACGAGCAGTACTTC. This encodes CASSLGSGRDISYEQYF.

The sample holds a few counts of this clonotype. The V and J genes are TRBV7-2 and TRBJ2-1, with TRBD2 matching 7 bases. The CDR3 covers 17 residues. Germline V gene lookup returns CDR1 SGHTA and CDR2 FQGNSA. The ends lost 3 bases at V and 8 bases at J; junction bases unmatched: 16. CDR3 amino acids: CASSFLGGWELRDEQFF. The CDR3, as DNA: TGTGCCAGCAGCTTTTTGGGAGGGTGGGAGCTGCGGGATGAGCAGTTCTTC.

The chain carries TRBV27 and TRBJ1-2; the D gene is possibly TRBD1 (6 bases). The germline V and J ends were trimmed by 6 bases and 2 bases, with 22 bases remaining between them. CDR3 length equals 17 residues. CDR1 is MNHEY and CDR2 is SMNVEV in the germline V gene (reference sequence). DNA of the CDR3: TGTGCCAGCAGCATCAAATCGAGCAGGGGAGGAAACTATGGCTACACCTTC. It encodes CASSIKSSRGGNYGYTF.

This clonotype occurred many times. This chain connects TRBV28 to TRBJ2-5, with D possibly TRBD2 on 6 matching bases. V was pared by 4 bases and J by 3 bases, with 6 bases between. The CDR3 is made up of 12 amino acids. CDR1 MDHEN and CDR2 SYDVKM come from the germline V gene. CDR3 DNA: TGTGCCAGCAGTTCTAGCGAAGAGACCCAGTACTTC. Translating it yields CASSSSEETQYF. Full variable domain (remainder filled in from reference TRBV28 and TRBJ2-5): DVKVTQSSRYLVKRTGEKVFLECVQDMDHENMFWYRQDPGLGLRLIYFSYDVKMKEKGDIPEGYSVSREKKERFSLILESASTNQTSMYLCASSSSEETQYFGPGTRLLVL.

In its sample, this clonotype was seen a few times. The V call is TRBV4-3, the J call TRBJ2-7, with 9 positions matching TRBD2. This CDR3 comprises 17 residues. The germline CDR1 and CDR2 sequences are LGHNA and YSLEER. The junction had 10 bases not matched to a gene; V was cut back by 0 bases and J by 4 bases. The CDR3 loop reads CASSQDWEREVKYEQYF. CDR3 nucleotide sequence: TGCGCCAGCAGCCAAGATTGGGAGCGGGAGGTTAAATACGAGCAGTACTTC.

Comments on this clonotype: The junction does not match germline at one end; this may be a read error. The J gene is TRBJ2-5, the V gene TRBV7-2; 7 bases line up with TRBD2. The CDR3 runs to 13 residues. Germline assignment: CDR1 SGHTA and CDR2 FQGNSA. In DNA, the CDR3 is TGTGCCAGCAGGTCCAGTGGGGGGGGACCCACACTCTTC. Amino acids: CASRSSGGGPTLF.

This clonotype occurred many times. The gene calls are TRBV2 and TRBJ2-7; TRBD1 is a possible D gene (6 bases). V lost 5 bases, J lost 4 bases, and 18 bases lay in between. The germline V gene has CDR1 SNHLY and CDR2 FYNNEI. The CDR3 spans 15 residues. This chain's CDR3 is CASSRPRTVSYEQYF. The CDR3 DNA reads as TGTGCCAGCAGTAGGCCCCGGACAGTGTCTTACGAGCAGTACTTC.